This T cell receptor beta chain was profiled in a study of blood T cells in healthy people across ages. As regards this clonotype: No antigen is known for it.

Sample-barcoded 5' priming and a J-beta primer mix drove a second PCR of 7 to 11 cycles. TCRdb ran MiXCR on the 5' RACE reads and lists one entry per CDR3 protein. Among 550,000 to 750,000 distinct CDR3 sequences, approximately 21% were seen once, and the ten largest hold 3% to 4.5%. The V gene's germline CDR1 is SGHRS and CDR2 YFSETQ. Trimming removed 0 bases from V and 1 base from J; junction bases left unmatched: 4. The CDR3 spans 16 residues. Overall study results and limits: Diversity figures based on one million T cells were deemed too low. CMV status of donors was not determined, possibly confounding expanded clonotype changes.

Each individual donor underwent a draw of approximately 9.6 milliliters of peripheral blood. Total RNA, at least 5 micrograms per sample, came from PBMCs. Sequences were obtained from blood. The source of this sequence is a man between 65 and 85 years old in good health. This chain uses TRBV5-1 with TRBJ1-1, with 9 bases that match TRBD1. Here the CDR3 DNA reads TGCGCCAGCAGCTTGGGGGGGGACAGGGCGAACACTGAAGCTTTCTTT. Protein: CASSLGGDRANTEAFF.